This entry lists 23 T cell receptor beta chains sequenced from one sample in a study of tumor-infiltrating lymphocytes in primary liver carcinoma. From roughly 20-30 mg of unsorted bulk tissue, DNA and RNA were co-extracted together. Priming with a constant-region primer yielded TCR beta cDNA from roughly 0.45 ug total RNA. Libraries covering TCR beta were generated through three nested multiplex PCR rounds (using a slightly modified ARM-PCR). TRBV1-TRBV30 forward primers paired with a C-beta reverse primer were used in the first two PCR rounds, which ran approximately 11 cycles each. TCRdb ran MiXCR on the multiplex PCR reads and lists one entry per CDR3 protein. The sample carries about 120,000 distinct CDR3 sequences, about 59% recorded once. Sequencing was performed on liver tumor tissue from sampling region 1. Subset given: tumor region T1, superior pole. The source of these receptors is a woman aged 55 to 70 with primary liver carcinoma and hepatitis B virus infection.

As for this clonotype: One base away lies a much larger clone, so this may be a sequencing read error. The chain joins TRBV5-5 to TRBJ2-5, with a tentative D call TRBD1 (5 bases). In germline, CDR1 is SGHKS, CDR2 YYEKEE (reference sequence). Trimming left V 7 bases short and J 0 bases short, with 19 bases between. The CDR3 totals 16 residues. CDR3: CASGPVPTGYQETQYF. As DNA, the CDR3 is TGTGCCAGCGGCCCCGTTCCCACAGGCTACCAAGAGACCCAGTACTTC.

A word on this clonotype: Being one base from a much bigger clone, this may be a read error. This chain uses TRBV6-6 with TRBJ1-1, with 9 nucleotides matching TRBD1. The CDR3 is 14 amino acids. The V gene's germline CDR1 is MNHNY and CDR2 SVGAGI (reference sequence). Unmatched junction bases numbered 6, after V lost 5 bases and J lost 5 bases. CDR3 nucleotide sequence: TGTGCCAGCAGTCTACAGGGGGCGACGACTGAAGCTTTCTTT. This codes for CASSLQGATTEAFF.

This clonotype was seen only a few times. A read error is possible here, since a much larger clone lies one base away. V is TRBV29-1 and J is TRBJ1-1; D is ambiguous. The CDR3 is 12 amino acids. The germline V gene has CDR1 SQVTM and CDR2 ANQGSEA. The DNA of the CDR3 is TGCGGCGTTAGCCCAAGTAACACTGAAGCTTTCTTT. Translation gives CGVSPSNTEAFF.

This chain uses TRBV28 with TRBJ1-2, with D unresolved. This CDR3 is built from 8 residues. CDR1 MDHEN and CDR2 SYDVKM come from the germline V gene. In nucleotides, the CDR3 is TGTACTAACTATGGCTACACCTTC. Protein: CTNYGYTF.

Of note for this clonotype: A clone one base away is much larger, so this may be a read error. The chain combines TRBV4-2 with TRBJ2-5; 11 bases map to TRBD2. The CDR3 loop spans 15 amino acids. V lost 7 bases and J lost 0; bases outside the gene matches: 4. CDR1 LGHNA and CDR2 YNFKEQ come from the germline V gene. For the CDR3, the DNA is TGTGCCAGCAACCGGACTAGCGGGTACCAAGAGACCCAGTACTTC. Its translation is CASNRTSGYQETQYF.

Of note for this clonotype: The conserved phenylalanine or tryptophan is not found at the CDR3 terminus, so this likely reflects a read error. The rearrangement uses TRBV6-5 and TRBJ1-5; perhaps TRBD1 as D (5 bases). The CDR3 sequence is 17 residues long. In germline, CDR1 is MNHEY, CDR2 SVGAGI. The CDR3 nucleotides are TGTGCCAGCAGCTTACGGGGTGGGGCGGATAGCGATCAGCCCCAGCATTCT. Amino acids: CASSLRGGADSDQPQHS.

A word on this clonotype: A much more abundant neighbour one base away suggests this may be a read error. The conserved closing phenylalanine or tryptophan is absent in this CDR3, likely reflecting a read error. The chain couples TRBV5-1 to TRBJ2-3; D is tentatively TRBD1 or TRBD2 (5 bases each). Germline CDR1 is SGHRS and CDR2 is YFSETQ. The V gene lost 6 bases and the J gene lost 8 bases, with 10 bases spanning the gap. This CDR3 comprises 11 residues. As DNA, the CDR3 is TGCGCCAGCACCTTCGGGGCTACGCAGTATTTG. It codes for CASTFGATQYL.

Relative to its sample, this clonotype is medium-sized. The genes are TRBV11-2 and TRBJ2-3, with TRBD1 identical over 8 bases. Germline V gene lookup returns CDR1 SGHAT and CDR2 FQNNGV. V shed 5 bases and J 5 bases; nucleotides not matched to a gene: 6. The CDR3 contains 14 residues. The CDR3 protein is CASSLDREVDTQYF. The DNA of the CDR3 is TGTGCCAGCAGCCTGGACAGGGAGGTAGATACGCAGTATTTT.

As for this clonotype: It may be a read error: a sequence one base away is much more abundant. The chain combines TRBV10-3 with TRBJ2-3; D is undetermined. This CDR3 has 14 amino acids. Looked up from germline, CDR1 is ENHRY and CDR2 is SYGVKD. The CDR3 loop reads CAIRAYGSTDAQYF. The CDR3 DNA reads TGTGCCATCAGGGCCTACGGCAGCACAGATGCGCAGTATTTT.

Relative to its sample, this clonotype is medium-sized (0.01 to 0.1%). V usage is TRBV11-2 and J usage is TRBJ2-5, with a weak D call TRBD2 (7 bases). Germline CDR1 is SGHAT and CDR2 is FQNNGV. The CDR3 is made up of 14 amino acids. Trimming removed 1 base from V and 4 bases from J, with 10 bases in between. The CDR3 loop is CASSLAGEGETQYF. CDR3 sequence (DNA): TGTGCCAGCAGCTTAGCAGGGGAGGGAGAGACCCAGTACTTC.

As regards this clonotype: One junction end disagrees with the germline gene, perhaps due to a read error. The chain recombines TRBV18 with TRBJ2-2; D is unclear. Germline-derived CDR1 and CDR2 are KGHSH and LQKENI. This CDR3 is 15 amino acids long. DNA for the CDR3: TGTGCCAGCTCCCCACGGACGCTGAACACCGGGGAGCTGTTTTTT. The encoded protein is CASSPRTLNTGELFF.

V is TRBV28 and J is TRBJ2-7; unclear D gene. CDR3 length: 14 amino acids. Germline V CDR1 and CDR2: MDHEN, SYDVKM. CDR3 bases: TGTGTCACCGTCAGAGGAACTCTACGGAGCGAGCAGTACTTC. Residues: CVTVRGTLRSEQYF.

The genes are TRBV10-3 and TRBJ2-2; 12 bases fit TRBD2. Germline assignment: CDR1 ENHRY and CDR2 SYGVKD. This CDR3 has 16 amino acids. Germline trimming cut 5 bases from V and 7 bases from J; bases unmatched to any gene: 8. The CDR3 sequence: CAISPSSGRAGGELFF. The CDR3 nucleotides are TGTGCCATCAGTCCTTCTAGCGGGAGGGCCGGCGGGGAGCTGTTTTTT.

Notes on this clonotype: A read error is possible here, since a much larger clone lies one base away. The chain links TRBV29-1 to TRBJ2-3; a possible D gene is TRBD1 (6 bases). This CDR3 has 13 residues. Germline CDR1 and CDR2: SQVTM and ANQGSEA. V was clipped by 4 bases and J by 6 bases, with 14 bases between them. The chain's CDR3 is CSVGTEFWDTQYF. CDR3 DNA: TGCAGCGTTGGGACAGAATTTTGGGATACGCAGTATTTT.

Concerning this clonotype itself: A much larger clone differs by one base, so this may be a read error. The chain recombines TRBV12-3 or TRBV12-4 with TRBJ2-2; 8 nucleotides match TRBD1. This CDR3 region has 13 residues. V was pared by 6 bases and J by 6 bases, with 3 bases of the junction left unmatched. CDR3 DNA sequence: TGTGCCAGCAGAAGCAGGGGGCCCGGGGAGCTGTTTTTT. It codes for CASRSRGPGELFF.

With regard to this clonotype: A much larger clone lies a single base off, so this may be a read error. The J gene is TRBJ2-2, the V gene TRBV29-1; TRBD1 aligns across 7 bases. The CDR3 has 13 residues. The V and J ends lost 2 bases and 3 bases, in that order; junction bases with no gene match: 0. Germline assignment: CDR1 SQVTM and CDR2 ANQGSEA. The CDR3 protein is CSVEQGDTGELFF. CDR3 bases: TGCAGCGTTGAACAGGGGGACACCGGGGAGCTGTTTTTT.

On this clonotype itself: A read error may produce the germline difference seen at one junction end. V gene TRBV11-3 combines with J gene TRBJ2-1; D possibly corresponds to TRBD1 (6 bases). Germline-derived CDR1 and CDR2 are SGHNT and YENEEA. The CDR3 covers 14 residues. CDR3 in DNA: TGTGCCAGCAGTCAAGGTGGACAGAGGAATGAGCAGTTCTTT. It yields the protein CASSQGGQRNEQFF.

Remarks on this clonotype: One base away lies a much larger clone, so this may be a sequencing read error. The V call is TRBV29-1, the J call TRBJ2-3, with D uncertain. The CDR3 covers 10 residues. The germline gives CDR1 SQVTM, CDR2 ANQGSEA. Trimming removed 5 bases from V and 7 bases from J, with 7 bases in between. CDR3 in amino acids: CSVMVYTQYF. As DNA, the CDR3 is TGCAGCGTTATGGTTTATACGCAGTATTTT.

The rearrangement links TRBV28 to TRBJ1-2; D not certain. V was pared by 3 bases and J by 1 base, with 9 bases between. Germline V gives CDR1 MDHEN, CDR2 SYDVKM. The CDR3 is 14 amino acids. This CDR3 is CASSFIGDNYGYTF. CDR3 sequence (DNA): TGTGCCAGCAGTTTCATTGGTGATAACTATGGCTACACCTTC.

This rearrangement joins TRBV5-1 to TRBJ2-1, with a possible D match to TRBD2 (6 bases). This CDR3 has 18 residues. V lost 4 bases to trimming and J lost 0 bases, with 20 bases between them. Germline assignment: CDR1 SGHRS and CDR2 YFSETQ. The CDR3 region is CASSPPNRDGSSYNEQFF. The CDR3 DNA reads TGCGCCAGCAGCCCTCCTAATAGGGACGGGAGCTCCTACAATGAGCAGTTCTTC.

Points on this clonotype: A read error may explain this, as a much larger clone is one base away. The V and J genes are TRBV6-2 or TRBV6-3 and TRBJ2-1, with a tentative D call TRBD2 (5 bases). The germline gives CDR1 MNHEY, CDR2 SVGEGT. V dropped 7 bases and J dropped 6 bases, with 22 bases sitting between them. The CDR3 spans 16 residues. CDR3 nucleotides: TGTGCCAGCACCAAGCGGCCGACACCCCAGCGCAATGAGCAGTTCTTC. It encodes CASTKRPTPQRNEQFF.

Comments on this clonotype: A much larger clone differs by one base, so this may be a read error. This chain joins TRBV12-3 or TRBV12-4 and TRBJ1-1; the D is unclear. Trimming removed 1 base from V and 3 bases from J, with 6 bases in between. This CDR3 spans 13 amino acids. CDR3 in amino acids: CASSLVVDTEAFF. The CDR3 DNA is TGTGCCAGCAGTTTAGTTGTGGACACTGAAGCTTTCTTT.

The rearrangement joins TRBV12-3 or TRBV12-4 to TRBJ1-2, with 8 bases matching TRBD1. The CDR3 is 14 amino acids. V gave up 5 bases and J gave up 0 bases; unmatched junction bases: 2. CDR3: CASSVGQANYGYTF. CDR3 nucleotides: TGTGCCAGCAGTGTGGGACAGGCTAACTATGGCTACACCTTC.